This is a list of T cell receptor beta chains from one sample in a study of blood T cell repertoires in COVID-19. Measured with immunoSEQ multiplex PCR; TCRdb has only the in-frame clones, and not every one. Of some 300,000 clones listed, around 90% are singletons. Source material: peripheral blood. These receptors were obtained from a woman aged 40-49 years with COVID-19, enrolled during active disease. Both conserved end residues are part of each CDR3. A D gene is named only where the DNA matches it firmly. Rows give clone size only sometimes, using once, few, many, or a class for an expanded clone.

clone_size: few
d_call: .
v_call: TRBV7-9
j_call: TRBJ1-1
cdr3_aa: CASRLEVLVSMNTEAFF
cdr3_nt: TGTGCCAGCAGATTAGAAGTTCTCGTAAGCATGAACACTGAAGCTTTCTTT

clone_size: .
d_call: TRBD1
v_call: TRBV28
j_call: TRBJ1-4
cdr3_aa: CASSLSGTEEKLFF
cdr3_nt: TGTGCCAGCAGCTTATCCGGGACAGAAGAAAAACTGTTTTTT

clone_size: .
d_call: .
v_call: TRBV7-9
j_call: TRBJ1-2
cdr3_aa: CASSSRDTLISTF
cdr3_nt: TGTGCCAGCAGCTCCCGGGACACACTTATCTCCACCTTC

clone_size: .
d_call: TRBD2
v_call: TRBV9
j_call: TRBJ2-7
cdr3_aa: CASSVGTSGSYEQYF
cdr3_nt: TGTGCCAGCAGCGTAGGGACTAGCGGGAGCTACGAGCAGTACTTC

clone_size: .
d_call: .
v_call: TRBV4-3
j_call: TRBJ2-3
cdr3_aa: CASSQDNWGGTDTQYF
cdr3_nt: TGCGCCAGCAGCCAAGATAATTGGGGCGGCACAGATACGCAGTATTTT

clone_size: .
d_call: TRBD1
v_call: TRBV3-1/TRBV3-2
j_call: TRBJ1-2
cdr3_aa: CASSPRQGLSGYTF
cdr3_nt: TGTGCCAGCAGCCCGAGACAGGGGTTGAGTGGCTACACCTTC

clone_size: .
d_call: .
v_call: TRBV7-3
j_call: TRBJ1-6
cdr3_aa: CASSLTGRTYNSPLHF
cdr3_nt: TGTGCCAGCAGCTTAACGGGTCGGACTTATAATTCACCCCTCCACTTT

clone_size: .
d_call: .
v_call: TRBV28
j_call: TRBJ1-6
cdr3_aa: CASSSPTGMNSPLHF
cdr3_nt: TGTGCCAGCAGTTCCCCAACAGGGATGAATTCACCCCTCCACTTT

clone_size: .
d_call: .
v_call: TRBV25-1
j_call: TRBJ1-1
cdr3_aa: CASKGGASGTEAFF
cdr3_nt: TGTGCCAGCAAGGGGGGGGCGTCCGGGACTGAAGCTTTCTTT

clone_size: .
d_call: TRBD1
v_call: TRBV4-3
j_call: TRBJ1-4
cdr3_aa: CASSQGTGANEKLFF
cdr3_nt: TGCGCCAGCAGCCAAGGGACAGGGGCTAATGAAAAACTGTTTTTT

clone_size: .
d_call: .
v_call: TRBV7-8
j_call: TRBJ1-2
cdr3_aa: CASSSQGRANYGYTF
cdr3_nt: TGTGCCAGCAGCTCCCAGGGCCGAGCTAACTATGGCTACACCTTC

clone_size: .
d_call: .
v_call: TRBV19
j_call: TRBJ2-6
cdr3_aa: CASSIAKSSGANVLTF
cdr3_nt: TGTGCCAGTAGTATAGCCAAGAGCTCTGGGGCCAACGTCCTGACTTTC

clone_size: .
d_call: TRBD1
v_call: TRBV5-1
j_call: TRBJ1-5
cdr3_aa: CASSLQGAGPQHF
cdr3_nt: TGCGCCAGCAGCTTACAGGGGGCAGGGCCCCAGCATTTT

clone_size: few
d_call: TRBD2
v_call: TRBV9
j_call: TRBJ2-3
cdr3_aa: CASSGTTSGEQYF
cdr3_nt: TGTGCCAGCAGCGGGACTACTAGCGGGGAGCAGTATTTT

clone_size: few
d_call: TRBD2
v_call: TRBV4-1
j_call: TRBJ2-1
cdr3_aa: CASSQPPSGRVNEQFF
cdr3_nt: TGCGCCAGCAGCCAACCCCCAAGCGGGAGGGTCAATGAGCAGTTCTTC

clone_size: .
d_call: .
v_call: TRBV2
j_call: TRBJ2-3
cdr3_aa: CASSATDTQYF
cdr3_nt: TGTGCCAGCAGTGCTACAGATACGCAGTATTTT

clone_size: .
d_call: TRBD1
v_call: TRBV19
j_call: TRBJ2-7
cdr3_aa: CASSMRDRAGEQYF
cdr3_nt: TGTGCCAGTAGTATGAGGGACAGGGCAGGAGAGCAGTACTTC

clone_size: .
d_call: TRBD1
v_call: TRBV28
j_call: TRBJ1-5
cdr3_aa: CASSLVFWTGRSNQPQHF
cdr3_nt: TGTGCCAGCAGTTTAGTGTTTTGGACAGGGAGGAGCAATCAGCCCCAGCATTTT

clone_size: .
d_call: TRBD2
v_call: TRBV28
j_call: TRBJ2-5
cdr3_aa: CASSLIRTSRGDETQYF
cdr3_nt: TGTGCCAGCAGTCTAATCCGGACTAGCCGCGGGGATGAGACCCAGTACTTC

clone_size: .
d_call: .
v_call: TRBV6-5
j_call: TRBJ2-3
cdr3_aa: CASSPFLETDTQYF
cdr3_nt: TGTGCCAGCAGTCCCTTCCTAGAGACAGATACGCAGTATTTT

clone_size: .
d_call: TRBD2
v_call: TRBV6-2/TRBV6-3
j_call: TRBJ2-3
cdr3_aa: CASSYVPSGNPDTQYF
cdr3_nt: TGTGCCAGCAGTTACGTCCCTAGCGGGAATCCGGATACGCAGTATTTT

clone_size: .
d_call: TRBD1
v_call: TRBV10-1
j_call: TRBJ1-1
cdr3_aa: CASRKQGARGDTEAFF
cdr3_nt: TGCGCCAGCAGGAAACAGGGGGCTCGGGGGGACACTGAAGCTTTCTTT

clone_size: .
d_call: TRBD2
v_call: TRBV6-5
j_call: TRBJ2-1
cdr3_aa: CVTPGLAYNEQFF
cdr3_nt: TGCGTTACACCGGGACTAGCGTACAATGAGCAGTTCTTC

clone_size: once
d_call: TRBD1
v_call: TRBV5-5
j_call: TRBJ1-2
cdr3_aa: CASSSQGFDGYTF
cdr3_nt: TGTGCCAGCAGCTCACAGGGGTTCGATGGCTACACCTTC

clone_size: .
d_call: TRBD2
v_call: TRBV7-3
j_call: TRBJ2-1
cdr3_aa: CASRSLAGGDNEQFF
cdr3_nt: TGTGCCAGCAGATCCCTAGCGGGAGGGGACAATGAGCAGTTCTTC

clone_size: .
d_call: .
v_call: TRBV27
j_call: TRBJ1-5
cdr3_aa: CASSPLNQPQHF
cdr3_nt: TGTGCCAGCAGTCCCCTCAATCAGCCCCAGCATTTT

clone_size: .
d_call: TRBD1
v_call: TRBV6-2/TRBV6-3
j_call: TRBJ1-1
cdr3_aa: CASSYSRGGGITEAFF
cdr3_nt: TGTGCCAGCAGTTACTCGAGAGGGGGCGGAATCACTGAAGCTTTCTTT

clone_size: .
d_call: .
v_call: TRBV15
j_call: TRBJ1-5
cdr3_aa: CATSKSHDQPQHF
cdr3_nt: TGTGCCACCAGCAAGAGCCATGATCAGCCCCAGCATTTT

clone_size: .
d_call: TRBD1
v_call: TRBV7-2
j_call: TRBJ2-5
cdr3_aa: CASSLRGQGQETQYF
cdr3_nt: TGTGCCAGCAGCTTACGGGGACAGGGCCAAGAGACCCAGTACTTC

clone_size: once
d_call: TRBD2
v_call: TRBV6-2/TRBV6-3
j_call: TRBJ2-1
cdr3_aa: CASSLLAGEQFF
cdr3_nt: TGTGCCAGCAGCCTCCTAGCGGGTGAGCAGTTCTTC